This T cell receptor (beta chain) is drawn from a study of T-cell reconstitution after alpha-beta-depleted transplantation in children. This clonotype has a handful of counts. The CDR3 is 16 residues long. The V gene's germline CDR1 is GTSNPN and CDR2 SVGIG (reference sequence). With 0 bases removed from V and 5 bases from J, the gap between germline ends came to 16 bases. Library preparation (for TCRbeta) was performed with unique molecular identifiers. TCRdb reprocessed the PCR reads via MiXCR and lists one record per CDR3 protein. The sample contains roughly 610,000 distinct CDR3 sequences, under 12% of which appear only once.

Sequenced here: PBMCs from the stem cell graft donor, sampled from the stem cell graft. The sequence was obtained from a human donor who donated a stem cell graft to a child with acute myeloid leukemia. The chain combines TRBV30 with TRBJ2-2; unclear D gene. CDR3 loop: CAWSVRTGTLTGELFF. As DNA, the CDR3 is TGTGCCTGGAGTGTAAGAACTGGAACTTTGACCGGGGAGCTGTTTTTT.